The sequence of this T cell receptor (beta chain) was determined in a study of radiotherapy plus CTLA-4 blockade in lung cancer. Study-wide results and limits: Best predicting response, reportedly, were early blood T cell clone dynamics, with interferon-beta.

Focal radiation with ipilimumab CTLA-4 blockade was given to patients with chemo-refractory metastatic non-small-cell lung cancer. The CDR3 is 12 residues long. CDR1 is SGHDT, CDR2 YYEEEE, per germline. Sequencing used immunoSEQ multiplex PCR; TCRdb keeps in-frame clones, though not all of them. Found here are almost 55,000 clones, around four fifths of them singletons; the top ten hold 3.2%. As for this clone: Its antigen is unknown. Sequence at one end of the junction differs from germline and may be a read error.

This TCR came from a human donor with non-small cell lung cancer who had a partial response to radiotherapy plus ipilimumab. Sequenced material: peripheral blood, taken from a patient treated with radiotherapy plus ipilimumab. This chain connects TRBV5-6 to TRBJ2-1; tentatively, D is TRBD1 (7 bases). The CDR3 bases are TGTGCCAGCAGCTTGGGACAGGGAGGAAAGCTCTTC. Its translation is CASSLGQGGKLF.